These 18 T cell receptor beta chains came from one sample sequenced in a study of shared clonotypes between healthy human individuals. Profiled with immunoSEQ multiplex PCR; TCRdb holds only in-frame clones, not every one. The sample contains roughly 380,000 clones, approximately 96% of which appear only once. Sequenced input: memory CD8+ T cells sorted from blood. The subset was: CD45RO+ cells pooled with CCR7-negative TemRA cells. The origin of the receptors is a man aged 25-45 years in good health.

This chain joins TRBV9 and TRBJ2-1; 9 bases line up with TRBD2. Trimming removed 0 bases from V and 7 bases from J; junction bases left unmatched: 5. The CDR3 length is 15 residues. Germline-derived CDR1 and CDR2 are SGDLS and YYNGEE. CDR3 sequence: CASSVGAGGWNEQFF. CDR3 coding DNA: TGTGCCAGCAGCGTAGGTGCGGGAGGGTGGAATGAGCAGTTCTTC. The entire variable domain, with the rest obtained from reference TRBV9 and TRBJ2-1, is as follows: DSGVTQTPKHLITATGQRVTLRCSPRSGDLSVYWYQQSLDQGLQFLIQYYNGEERAKGNILERFSAQQFPDLHSELNLSSLELGDSALYFCASSVGAGGWNEQFFGPGTRLTVL.

This chain links TRBV5-6 with TRBJ2-7; 11 bases agree with TRBD2. Germline V gene sequence: CDR1 SGHDT, CDR2 YYEEEE. This CDR3 has 16 amino acids. With V trimmed by 3 bases and J by 7 bases, 12 bases remained unmatched. The CDR3 DNA is TGTGCCAGCAGCTCAGCCGGGACTAGCGGATTAGGGGAGCAGTACTTC. This encodes CASSSAGTSGLGEQYF.

The rearrangement links TRBV5-1 to TRBJ2-2; tentatively, D is TRBD2 (6 bases). V dropped 1 base and J dropped 6 bases, with 10 bases sitting between them. The CDR3 is 14 amino acids. Per germline, CDR1 SGHRS and CDR2 YFSETQ. Here the CDR3 reads CASSLQPSAGELFF. The CDR3 region has the DNA TGCGCCAGCAGCTTGCAACCTAGCGCCGGGGAGCTGTTTTTT.

This chain uses TRBV6-1 with TRBJ2-7; TRBD2 is a possible D gene (6 bases). The germline V gene has CDR1 MNHNS and CDR2 SASEGT. V was pared by 6 bases and J by 0 bases, with 9 bases between. The length of the CDR3 is 13 residues. CDR3 protein: CASSKTSSYEQYF. Here the CDR3 DNA reads TGTGCCAGCAGCAAGACTAGCTCCTACGAGCAGTACTTC.

The gene calls are TRBV4-1 and TRBJ1-2, with D hard to call. Germline V gene lookup returns CDR1 MGHRA and CDR2 YSYEKL. The CDR3 covers 14 residues. V shed 0 bases and J shed 1 base, with 6 bases lying between them. The DNA of the CDR3 is TGCGCCAGCAGCCAAGAGCACCTTAACTATGGCTACACCTTC. This codes for CASSQEHLNYGYTF.

The rearrangement links TRBV4-1 to TRBJ1-6, with 8 bases lining up with TRBD1. The V segment lost 5 bases and the J segment 8 bases; nucleotides outside the gene matches: 8. CDR3 length: 15 amino acids. Germline assignment: CDR1 MGHRA and CDR2 YSYEKL. The CDR3 region has the DNA TGCGCCAGCAGCTTCAGACAGGGGCTGCATTCACCCCTCCACTTT. Residues: CASSFRQGLHSPLHF.

The chain couples TRBV5-1 to TRBJ1-2; a weak D match, TRBD1 (5 bases). The CDR3 spans 13 residues. Germline loops: CDR1 SGHRS, CDR2 YFSETQ. V lost 4 bases and J 1 base, leaving 8 bases between the germline ends. The CDR3 coding sequence is TGCGCCAGCAGCCAGGGCGATAACTATGGCTACACCTTC. Residues: CASSQGDNYGYTF. The whole variable domain, remainder taken from reference TRBV5-1 and TRBJ1-2, is KAGVTQTPRYLIKTRGQQVTLSCSPISGHRSVSWYQQTPGQGLQFLFEYFSETQRNKGNFPGRFSGRQFSNSRSEMNVSTLELGDSALYLCASSQGDNYGYTFGSGTRLTVV.

This chain uses TRBV14 with TRBJ2-7; no clear D gene. This CDR3 is 13 amino acids long. V was cut by 4 bases and J by 4 bases, with 11 bases left in between. From germline, CDR1 is SGHDN and CDR2 FVKESK. The CDR3 is CASSPGRFYEQYF. CDR3 sequence (DNA): TGTGCCAGCAGCCCCGGCCGGTTTTACGAGCAGTACTTC.

The chain's CDR3 is CASSSVRTGRNYNEQFF. The CDR3 nucleotides are TGTGCCAGCAGCTCAGTACGGACAGGGCGGAACTACAATGAGCAGTTCTTC. The chain joins TRBV9 to TRBJ2-1; 8 bases align to TRBD1. CDR1 is SGDLS, CDR2 YYNGEE, per germline. J gave up 3 bases and V 4 bases, and 12 bases lay outside the gene matches. The CDR3 runs 17 residues.

V usage is TRBV29-1 and J usage is TRBJ2-7; 16 bases are a match to TRBD2. Germline V CDR1 and CDR2: SQVTM, ANQGSEA. V shed 7 bases and J 2 bases; nucleotides not matched to a gene: 11. This CDR3 contains 17 residues. CDR3 sequence: CSAGTPGTSGRAYEQYF. The CDR3 region has the DNA TGCAGCGCAGGGACTCCCGGGACTAGCGGGAGGGCCTACGAGCAGTACTTC.

The genes are TRBV5-8 and TRBJ1-4, with a weak D call TRBD1 (6 bases). The CDR3 has 15 amino acids. Trimming took off 1 base at V and 5 bases at J, with 12 bases between the two ends. The germline V gene encodes CDR1 SGHTS and CDR2 YDEGEE. CDR3 in amino acids: CASSLPGQGNEKLFF. The CDR3 region has the DNA TGTGCCAGCAGCTTGCCGGGACAAGGAAATGAAAAACTGTTTTTT.

The chain combines TRBV27 with TRBJ2-2; TRBD1 aligns across 10 bases. Germline trimming cut 4 bases from V and 4 bases from J; bases unmatched to any gene: 6. CDR1 is MNHEY and CDR2 is SMNVEV in the germline V gene (reference sequence). The CDR3 length is 16 residues. For the CDR3, the DNA is TGTGCCAGCAGTTGGGGACAGGGGAGGGGCACCGGGGAGCTGTTTTTT. Translation gives CASSWGQGRGTGELFF.

The V gene is TRBV29-1, the J gene TRBJ1-1; the D gene is possibly TRBD1 (5 bases). In germline, CDR1 is SQVTM, CDR2 ANQGSEA. V shed 7 bases and J shed 4 bases, with 13 bases lying between them. CDR3 length: 12 residues. The CDR3 region has the DNA TGCAGCGCCCAGGAAAGGGGCACTGAAGCTTTCTTT. It is translated as CSAQERGTEAFF.

This chain links TRBV7-9 with TRBJ2-7; D uncertain. The CDR3 totals 14 residues. Germline V gene sequence: CDR1 SEHNR, CDR2 FQNEAQ (reference sequence). V lost 5 bases and J 7 bases, leaving 18 bases between the germline ends. CDR3: CASSPGLIPREQYF. CDR3 sequence (DNA): TGTGCCAGCAGCCCCGGGCTAATACCCAGGGAGCAGTACTTC.

J is TRBJ2-5 and V is TRBV7-2, with TRBD2 identical over 9 bases. The ends lost 5 bases at V and 2 bases at J; junction bases unmatched: 12. The germline CDR1 and CDR2 sequences are SGHTA and FQGNSA. This CDR3 contains 17 residues. The CDR3 DNA follows: TGTGCCAGCAGCGAAGGCATGGCGGGAGGGGGTCAAGAGACCCAGTACTTC. Residues: CASSEGMAGGGQETQYF.

The rearrangement joins TRBV11-2 to TRBJ2-3; TRBD2 is a possible D gene (5 bases). CDR3 length equals 15 residues. Germline V CDR1 and CDR2: SGHAT, FQNNGV. Trimming took off 2 bases at V and 3 bases at J, with 12 bases between the two ends. The CDR3 region is CASSLRLAETDTQYF. The CDR3 DNA follows: TGTGCCAGCAGCTTAAGGCTAGCCGAGACAGATACGCAGTATTTT.

This chain joins TRBV25-1 and TRBJ1-1; the match to TRBD1 covers 10 bases. CDR1 MGHDK and CDR2 SYGVNS come from the germline V gene. CDR3 size: 13 residues. V shed 8 bases, J shed 5 bases, and the junction held 5 bases outside the gene matches. CDR3 residues: CASSTGGRTEAFF. CDR3 in DNA: TGTGCCAGCTCGACAGGGGGCAGGACTGAAGCTTTCTTT.

The chain combines TRBV7-8 with TRBJ2-7, with 12 bases aligning to TRBD2. The CDR3 has 22 amino acids. Germline CDR1 and CDR2: SGHVS and FQNEAQ. After removal of 2 bases from V and 2 bases from J, the junction contained 22 bases not matched to a gene. The DNA for the CDR3 is TGTGCCAGCAGCTTAAGTCTGTACAGGCCGGGACTAGCGGGCCTAGGACCCTACGAGCAGTACTTC. It is translated as CASSLSLYRPGLAGLGPYEQYF.